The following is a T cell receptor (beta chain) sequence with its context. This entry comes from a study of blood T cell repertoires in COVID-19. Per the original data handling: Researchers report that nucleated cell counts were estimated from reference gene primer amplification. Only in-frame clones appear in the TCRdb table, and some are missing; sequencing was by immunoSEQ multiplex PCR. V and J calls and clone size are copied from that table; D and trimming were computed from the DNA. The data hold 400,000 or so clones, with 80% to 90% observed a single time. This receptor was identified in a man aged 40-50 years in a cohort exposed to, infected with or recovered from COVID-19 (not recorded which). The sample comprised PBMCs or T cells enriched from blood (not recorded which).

In nucleotides, the CDR3 is TGTGCCAGCCTCCACTCTGGGACAGCACTCTCTGGGGCCAACGTCCTGACTTTC. Translated, it gives CASLHSGTALSGANVLTF. The V call is TRBV13, the J call TRBJ2-6; TRBD1 matches at 7 bases. This CDR3 contains 18 residues. The V gene's germline CDR1 is PRHDT and CDR2 FYEKMQ (reference sequence). Trimming at V came to 8 bases and at J to 0 bases, leaving 13 bases not matched to a gene.